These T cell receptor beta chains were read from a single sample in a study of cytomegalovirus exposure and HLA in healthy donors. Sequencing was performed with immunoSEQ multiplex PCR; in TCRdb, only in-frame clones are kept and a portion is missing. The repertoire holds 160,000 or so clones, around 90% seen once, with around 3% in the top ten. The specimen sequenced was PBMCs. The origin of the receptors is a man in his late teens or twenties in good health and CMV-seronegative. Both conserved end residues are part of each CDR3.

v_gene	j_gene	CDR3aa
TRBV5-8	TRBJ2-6	CASRPGASGANVLTF
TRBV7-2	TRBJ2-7	CASSPHAEYEQYF
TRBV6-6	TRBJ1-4	CASSTSGQGADEKLFF
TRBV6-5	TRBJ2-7	CASSYSMAGGSYEQYF
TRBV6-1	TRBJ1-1	CASRGGETNTEAFF
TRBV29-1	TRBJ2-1	CSEGRWGNEQFF
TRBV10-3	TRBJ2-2	CAIRVGTANTGELFF
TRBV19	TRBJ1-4	CASRGDRSSEKLFF
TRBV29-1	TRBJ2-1	CSVEAGGPYNEQFF
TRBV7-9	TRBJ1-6	CASSPDGTVFYNSPLHF
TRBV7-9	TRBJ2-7	CASSTTTSGDSSYEQYF
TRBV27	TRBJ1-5	CASSADRGGISNQPQHF
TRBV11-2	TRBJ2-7	CASSLSASSYEQYF
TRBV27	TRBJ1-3	CASSSIGGSSGNTIYF
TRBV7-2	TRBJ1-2	CASSLAGTGLTNYGYTF
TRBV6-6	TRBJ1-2	CASSHDRGGHGYTF
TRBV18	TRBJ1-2	CASSPQSGTGGAVYRNYGYTF
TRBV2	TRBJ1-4	CASRATGNEKLFF
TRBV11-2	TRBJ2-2	CASRPSGGLISNTGELFF
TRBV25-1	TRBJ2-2	CASSESGRGPTGELFF
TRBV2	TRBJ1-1	CASRLFGKNTEAFF
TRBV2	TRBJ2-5	CASKYGVGQKGEAEETQYF
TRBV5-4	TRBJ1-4	CASSSPETANEKLFF
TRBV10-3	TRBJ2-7	CAISDPTGRSYEQYF
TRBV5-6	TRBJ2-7	CASRATGDSYEQYF
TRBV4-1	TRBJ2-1	CASSQVSGTGGPSYNEQFF
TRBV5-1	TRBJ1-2	CASTLEGRGYTF
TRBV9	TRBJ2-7	CASSVEGVPYYEQYF
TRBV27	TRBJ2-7	CASSLSVAGEAYEQYF
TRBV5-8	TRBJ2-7	CASSLVRTTGGEQYF
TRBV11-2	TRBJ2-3	CASSPGRASGFWDTQYF
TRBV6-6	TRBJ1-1	CASSYWTGVNTEAFF
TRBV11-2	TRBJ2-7	CASSFRDTISYEQYF
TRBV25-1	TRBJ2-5	CASRPGWGREETQYF
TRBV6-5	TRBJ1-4	CASTTYRGNEKLFF
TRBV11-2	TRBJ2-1	CASIRGRGRGANEQFF
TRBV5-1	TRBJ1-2	CASSLGNPQANYGYTF
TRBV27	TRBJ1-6	CASSLTGGSSYNSPLHF
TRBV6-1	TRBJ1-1	CASSPPRGRGTEAFF
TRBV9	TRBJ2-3	CASSVGELDTQYF
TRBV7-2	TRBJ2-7	CASSLESSGRISSYEQYF
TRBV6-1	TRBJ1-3	CASSEFTTGTGNTIYF
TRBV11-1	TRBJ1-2	CASSPQQGADGYTF
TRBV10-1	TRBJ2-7	CASSGDSGSSYEQYF
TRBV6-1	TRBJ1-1	CASSERRYRQGVVLFTEAFF
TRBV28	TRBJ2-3	CASGLAGTVPTDTQYF
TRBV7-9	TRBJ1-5	CASSLTDYNQPQHF
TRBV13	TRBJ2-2	CASSLGRSTGELFF
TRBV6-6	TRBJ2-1	CASSTDGGASYNEQFF
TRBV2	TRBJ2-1	CASSWAGGVNEQFF
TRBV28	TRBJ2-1	CASTLLTSASSYNEQFF
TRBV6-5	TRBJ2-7	CASSYSFRDSSYEQYF
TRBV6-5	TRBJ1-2	CASSSTGPFEGYTF
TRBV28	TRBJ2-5	CASTRTGDVQETQYF
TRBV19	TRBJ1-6	CASKVGRGNSPLHF
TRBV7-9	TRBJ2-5	CASSLEGGLAAQETQYF
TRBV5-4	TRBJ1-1	CASSLGTGGPTEAFF